This T cell receptor beta chain emerged from a study of blood T cells in healthy people across ages. Turning to this clonotype: No antigen is known for it.

The second PCR ran 7 to 11 cycles with a sample-barcoded 5' primer and J-beta primers. TCRdb re-analysed the 5' RACE reads in MiXCR, keeping a single row per CDR3 protein. This sample has approximately 810,000 distinct CDR3 sequences, with around 26% found just once. Study-wide findings and caveats: With age, beta diversity per million T cells declined roughly linearly, significantly by 40.

The CDR3 runs 14 residues. V was clipped by 5 bases and J by 6 bases, with 16 bases between them. Per germline, CDR1 SGHVS and CDR2 FNYEAQ. The sequence derives from a woman older than 75 in good health. The sequenced material came from blood. The V and J genes are TRBV7-6 and TRBJ1-2, with TRBD1 as a possible D gene (5 bases). CDR3 coding DNA: TGTGCCAGCAGCCAAGGGAGAGGGGATAATGGCTACACCTTC. It encodes CASSQGRGDNGYTF.